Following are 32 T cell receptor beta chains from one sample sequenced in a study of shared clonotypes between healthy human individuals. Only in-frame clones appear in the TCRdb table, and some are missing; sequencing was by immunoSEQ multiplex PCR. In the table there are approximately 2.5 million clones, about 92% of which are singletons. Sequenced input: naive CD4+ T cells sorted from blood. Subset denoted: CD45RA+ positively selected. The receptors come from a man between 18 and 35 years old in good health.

In DNA form, the CDR3 reads TGTGCCAGCAGTTACACCGCAGGGGATCAGCCCCAGCATTTT. Translated, it gives CASSYTAGDQPQHF. The chain combines TRBV6-5 with TRBJ1-5; perhaps TRBD1 as D (6 bases). The CDR3 sequence is 14 residues long. Germline CDR1 MNHEY, CDR2 SVGAGI. Trimming shortened V by 2 bases and J by 5 bases, and 10 bases separated the two germline ends.

The CDR3 DNA reads as TGTGCCAGCTCACCTCCCATTGGCTCGGGGGGTGAGACCCAGTACTTC. Translated, it gives CASSPPIGSGGETQYF. The gene calls are TRBV18 and TRBJ2-5; 7 nucleotides line up with TRBD2. This CDR3 region has 16 residues. V lost 3 bases, J lost 5 bases, and 12 bases stayed unmatched. Germline-derived CDR1 and CDR2 are KGHSH and LQKENI.

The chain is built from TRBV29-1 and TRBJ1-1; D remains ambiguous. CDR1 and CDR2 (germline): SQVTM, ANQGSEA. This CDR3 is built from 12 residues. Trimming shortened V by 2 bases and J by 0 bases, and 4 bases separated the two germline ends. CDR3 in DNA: TGCAGCGTTGAACGGTTGAACACTGAAGCTTTCTTT. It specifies CSVERLNTEAFF.

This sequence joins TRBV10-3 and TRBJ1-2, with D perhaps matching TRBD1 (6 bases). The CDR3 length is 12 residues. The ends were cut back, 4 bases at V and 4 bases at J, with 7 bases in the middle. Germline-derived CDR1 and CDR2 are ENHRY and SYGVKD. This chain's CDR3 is CAISATGYGYTF. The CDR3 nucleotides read TGTGCCATCAGTGCGACAGGCTATGGCTACACCTTC.

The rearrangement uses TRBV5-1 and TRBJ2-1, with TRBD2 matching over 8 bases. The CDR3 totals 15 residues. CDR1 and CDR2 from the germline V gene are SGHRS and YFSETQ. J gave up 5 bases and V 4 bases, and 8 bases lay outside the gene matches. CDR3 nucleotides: TGCGCCAGCAGCCTCGAGCGGGGGCTGGACAATGAGCAGTTCTTC. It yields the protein CASSLERGLDNEQFF.

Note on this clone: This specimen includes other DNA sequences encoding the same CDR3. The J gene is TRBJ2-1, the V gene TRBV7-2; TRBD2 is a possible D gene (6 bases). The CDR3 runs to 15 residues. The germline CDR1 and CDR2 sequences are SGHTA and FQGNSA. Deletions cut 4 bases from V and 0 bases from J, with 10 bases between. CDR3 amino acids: CASSSGTSSYNEQFF. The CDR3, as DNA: TGTGCCAGCAGCTCCGGGACTTCCTCCTACAATGAGCAGTTCTTC.

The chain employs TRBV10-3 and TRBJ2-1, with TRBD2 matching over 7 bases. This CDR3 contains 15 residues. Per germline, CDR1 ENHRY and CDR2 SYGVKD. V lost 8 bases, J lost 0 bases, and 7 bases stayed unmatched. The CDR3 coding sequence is TGTGCCATCGCCGGCGGGAGATCCTCCTACAATGAGCAGTTCTTC. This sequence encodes CAIAGGRSSYNEQFF.

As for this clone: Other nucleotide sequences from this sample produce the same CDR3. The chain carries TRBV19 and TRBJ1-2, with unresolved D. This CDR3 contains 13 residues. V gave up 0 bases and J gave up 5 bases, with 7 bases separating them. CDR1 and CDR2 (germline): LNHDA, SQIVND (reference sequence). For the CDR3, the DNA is TGTGCCAGTAGTATAGAAACCAATTATGGCTACACCTTC. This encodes CASSIETNYGYTF.

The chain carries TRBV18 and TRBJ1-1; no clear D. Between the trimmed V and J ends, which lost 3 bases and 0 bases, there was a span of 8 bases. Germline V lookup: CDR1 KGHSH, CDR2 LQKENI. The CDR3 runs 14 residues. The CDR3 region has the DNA TGTGCCAGCTCACCTAATGGGATGAACACTGAAGCTTTCTTT. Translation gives CASSPNGMNTEAFF.

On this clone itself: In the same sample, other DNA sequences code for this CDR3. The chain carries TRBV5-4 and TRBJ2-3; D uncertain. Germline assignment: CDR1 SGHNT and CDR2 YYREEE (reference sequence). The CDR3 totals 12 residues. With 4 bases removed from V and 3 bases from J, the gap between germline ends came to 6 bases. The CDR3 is CASSPDTDTQYF. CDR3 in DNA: TGTGCCAGCAGCCCCGATACAGATACGCAGTATTTT.

CDR3 residues: CASRPASGLSYEQYF. The CDR3, as DNA: TGTGCCAGCAGGCCAGCTAGCGGGCTATCCTACGAGCAGTACTTC. This rearrangement joins TRBV6-5 to TRBJ2-7, with 8 bases matching TRBD2. Germline lookup yields CDR1 MNHEY and CDR2 SVGAGI. This CDR3 has 15 amino acids. Trimming at V came to 6 bases and at J to 1 base, leaving 8 bases not matched to a gene.

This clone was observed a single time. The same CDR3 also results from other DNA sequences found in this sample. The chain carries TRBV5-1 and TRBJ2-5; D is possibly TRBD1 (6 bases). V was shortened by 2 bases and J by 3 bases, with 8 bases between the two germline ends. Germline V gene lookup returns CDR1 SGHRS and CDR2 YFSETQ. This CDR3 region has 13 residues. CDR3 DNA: TGCGCCAGCAGCTTAGGGACAAAAGAGACCCAGTACTTC. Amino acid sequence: CASSLGTKETQYF.

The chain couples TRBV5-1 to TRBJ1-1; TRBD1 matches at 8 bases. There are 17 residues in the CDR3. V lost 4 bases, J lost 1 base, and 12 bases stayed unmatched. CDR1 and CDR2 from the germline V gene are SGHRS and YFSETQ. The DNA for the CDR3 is TGCGCCAGCAGCCCAAGAACTTTGGGGACAGGGAACACTGAAGCTTTCTTT. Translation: CASSPRTLGTGNTEAFF.

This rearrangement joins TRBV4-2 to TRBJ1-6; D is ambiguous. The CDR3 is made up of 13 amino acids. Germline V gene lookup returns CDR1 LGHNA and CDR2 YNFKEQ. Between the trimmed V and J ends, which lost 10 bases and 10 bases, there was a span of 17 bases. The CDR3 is CATTGSLASPLHF. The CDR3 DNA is TGTGCCACCACCGGTTCGTTAGCCTCACCCCTCCACTTT.

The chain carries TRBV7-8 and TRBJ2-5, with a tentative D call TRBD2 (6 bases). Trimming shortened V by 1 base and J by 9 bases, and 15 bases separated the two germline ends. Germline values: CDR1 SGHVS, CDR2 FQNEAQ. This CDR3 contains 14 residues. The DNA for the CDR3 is TGTGCCAGCAGCTTAGGGGGACTCCTGGGCTCCCAGTACTTC. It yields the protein CASSLGGLLGSQYF.

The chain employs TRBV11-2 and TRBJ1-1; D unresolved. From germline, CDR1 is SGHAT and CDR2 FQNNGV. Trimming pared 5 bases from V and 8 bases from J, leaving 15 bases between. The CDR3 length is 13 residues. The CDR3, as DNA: TGTGCCAGCAGCCCTAGTGACAAACGGGAAGCTTTCTTT. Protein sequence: CASSPSDKREAFF.

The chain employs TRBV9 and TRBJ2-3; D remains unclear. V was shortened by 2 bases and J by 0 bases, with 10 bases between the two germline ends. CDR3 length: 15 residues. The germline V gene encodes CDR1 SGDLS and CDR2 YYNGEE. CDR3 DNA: TGTGCCAGCAGCGTTAGCCCCCAAAGCACAGATACGCAGTATTTT. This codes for CASSVSPQSTDTQYF.

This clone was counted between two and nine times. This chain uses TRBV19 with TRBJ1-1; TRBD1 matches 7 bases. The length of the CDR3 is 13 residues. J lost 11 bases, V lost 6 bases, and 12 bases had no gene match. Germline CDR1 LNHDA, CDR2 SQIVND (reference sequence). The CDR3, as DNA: TGTGCCAGTAGGCCCACCCCGACAGGGAGGGCTTTCTTT. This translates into CASRPTPTGRAFF.

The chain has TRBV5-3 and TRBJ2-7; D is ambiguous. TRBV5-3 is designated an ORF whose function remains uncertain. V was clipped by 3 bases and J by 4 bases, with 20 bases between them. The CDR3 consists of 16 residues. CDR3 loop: CARSCQHPPQGYEQYF. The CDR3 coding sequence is TGTGCCAGAAGCTGCCAGCACCCGCCCCAAGGGTACGAGCAGTACTTC.

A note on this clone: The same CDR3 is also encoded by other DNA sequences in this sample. The CDR3 bases are TGTGCCAGCAGCCCAAGACAGGGGTCCTACGAGCAGTACTTC. Protein product: CASSPRQGSYEQYF. This chain connects TRBV7-9 to TRBJ2-7; 8 positions match TRBD1. Germline loops: CDR1 SEHNR, CDR2 FQNEAQ (reference sequence). There are 14 residues in the CDR3. Trimming cost V 5 bases and J 1 base; bases outside gene matches: 4. The full variable domain, in which reference TRBV7-9 and TRBJ2-7 provide the parts outside the CDR3, is DTGVSQNPRHKITKRGQNVTFRCDPISEHNRLYWYRQTLGQGPEFLTYFQNEAQLEKSRLLSDRFSAERPKGSFSTLEIQRTEQGDSAMYLCASSPRQGSYEQYFGPGTRLTVT.

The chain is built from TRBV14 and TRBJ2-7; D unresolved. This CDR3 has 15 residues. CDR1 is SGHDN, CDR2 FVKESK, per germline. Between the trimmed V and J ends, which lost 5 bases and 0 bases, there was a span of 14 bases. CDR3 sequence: CASSNDTESSYEQYF. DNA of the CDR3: TGTGCCAGCAGCAATGATACAGAGAGCTCCTACGAGCAGTACTTC.

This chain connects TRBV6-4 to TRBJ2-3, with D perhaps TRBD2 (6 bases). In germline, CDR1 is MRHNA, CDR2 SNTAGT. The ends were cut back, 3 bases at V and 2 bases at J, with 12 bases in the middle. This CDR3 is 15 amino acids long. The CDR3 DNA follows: TGTGCCAGCAGTGATTCAGCGGGCACCACAGATACGCAGTATTTT. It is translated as CASSDSAGTTDTQYF.

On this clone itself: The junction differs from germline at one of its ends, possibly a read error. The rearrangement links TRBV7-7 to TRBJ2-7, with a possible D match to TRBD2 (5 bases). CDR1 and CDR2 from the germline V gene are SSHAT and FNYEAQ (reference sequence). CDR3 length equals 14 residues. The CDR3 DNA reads TGTGCTAGCAGCTTAAGTCCGGGGTCCTACGAGCAGTACTTC. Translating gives CASSLSPGSYEQYF.

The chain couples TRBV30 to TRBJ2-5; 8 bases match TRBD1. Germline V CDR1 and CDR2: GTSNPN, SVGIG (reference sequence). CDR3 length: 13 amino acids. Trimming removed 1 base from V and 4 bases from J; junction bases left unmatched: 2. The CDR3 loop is CAWSARGRETQYF. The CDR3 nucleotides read TGTGCCTGGAGTGCCAGGGGGCGAGAGACCCAGTACTTC.

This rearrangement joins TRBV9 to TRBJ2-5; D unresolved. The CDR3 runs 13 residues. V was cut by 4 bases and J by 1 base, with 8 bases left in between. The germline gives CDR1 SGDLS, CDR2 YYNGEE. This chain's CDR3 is CASSFGSQETQYF. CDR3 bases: TGTGCCAGCAGCTTCGGATCCCAAGAGACCCAGTACTTC. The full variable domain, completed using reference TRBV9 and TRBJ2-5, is DSGVTQTPKHLITATGQRVTLRCSPRSGDLSVYWYQQSLDQGLQFLIQYYNGEERAKGNILERFSAQQFPDLHSELNLSSLELGDSALYFCASSFGSQETQYFGPGTRLLVL.

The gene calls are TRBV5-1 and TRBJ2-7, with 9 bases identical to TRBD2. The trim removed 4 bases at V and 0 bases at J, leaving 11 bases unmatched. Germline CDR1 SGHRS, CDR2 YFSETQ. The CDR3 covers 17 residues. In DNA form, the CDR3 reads TGCGCCAGCAGCCCGGACCTCCTAGCGGGGTACTCCTACGAGCAGTACTTC. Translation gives CASSPDLLAGYSYEQYF.

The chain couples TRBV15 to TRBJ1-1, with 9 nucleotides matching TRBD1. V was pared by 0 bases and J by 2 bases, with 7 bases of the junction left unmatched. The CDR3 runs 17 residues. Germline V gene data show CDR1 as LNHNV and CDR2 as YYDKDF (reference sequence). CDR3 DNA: TGTGCCACCAGCAGAGATTACGGGACAGGGATTAACACTGAAGCTTTCTTT. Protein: CATSRDYGTGINTEAFF.

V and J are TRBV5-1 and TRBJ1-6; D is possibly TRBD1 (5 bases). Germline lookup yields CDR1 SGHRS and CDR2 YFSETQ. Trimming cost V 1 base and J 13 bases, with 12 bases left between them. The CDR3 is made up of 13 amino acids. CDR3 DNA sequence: TGCGCCAGCAGCTTGTCACAGGAGGCCCCCCTCCACTTT. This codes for CASSLSQEAPLHF.

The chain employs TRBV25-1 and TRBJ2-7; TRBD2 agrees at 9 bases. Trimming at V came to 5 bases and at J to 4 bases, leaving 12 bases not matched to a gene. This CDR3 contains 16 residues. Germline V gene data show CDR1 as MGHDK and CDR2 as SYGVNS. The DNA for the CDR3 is TGTGCCAGCAGTTCTCTACCGGGTAGCGGGGGATACGAGCAGTACTTC. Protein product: CASSSLPGSGGYEQYF.

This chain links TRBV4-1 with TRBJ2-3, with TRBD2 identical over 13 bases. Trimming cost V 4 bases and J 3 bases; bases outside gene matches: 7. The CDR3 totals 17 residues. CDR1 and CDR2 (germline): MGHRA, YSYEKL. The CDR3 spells CASSRTSGSPGTDTQYF. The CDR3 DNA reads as TGCGCCAGCAGCCGGACTAGCGGGAGCCCCGGAACAGATACGCAGTATTTT.

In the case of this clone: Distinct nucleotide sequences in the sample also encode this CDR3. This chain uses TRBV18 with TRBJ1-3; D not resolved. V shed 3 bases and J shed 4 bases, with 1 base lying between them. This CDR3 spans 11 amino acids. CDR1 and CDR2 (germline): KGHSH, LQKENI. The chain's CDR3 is CASSPGNTIYF. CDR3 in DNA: TGTGCCAGCTCACCGGGAAACACCATATATTTT.

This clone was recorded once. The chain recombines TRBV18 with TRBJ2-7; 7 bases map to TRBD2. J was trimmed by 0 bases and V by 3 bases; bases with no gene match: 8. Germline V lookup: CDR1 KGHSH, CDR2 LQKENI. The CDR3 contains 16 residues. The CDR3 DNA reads TGTGCCAGCTCACCTAATAGCGGGTCTAGCTCCTACGAGCAGTACTTC. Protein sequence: CASSPNSGSSSYEQYF. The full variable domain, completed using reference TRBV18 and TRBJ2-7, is NAGVMQNPRHLVRRRGQEARLRCSPMKGHSHVYWYRQLPEEGLKFMVYLQKENIIDESGMPKERFSAEFPKEGPSILRIQQVVRGDSAAYFCASSPNSGSSSYEQYFGPGTRLTVT.